This T cell receptor (beta chain) came from a study of T cell repertoires in cytomegalovirus infection. On this clonotype: Its antigen is still unknown.

The germline V gene encodes CDR1 MRHNA and CDR2 SNTAGT. V dropped 7 bases and J dropped 3 bases, with 20 bases sitting between them. The CDR3 covers 16 residues. One entry per CDR3 protein, called by TCRdb with MiXCR from the reads. Among around 490,000 distinct CDR3 sequences listed, about 25% were seen once. Points from the study as a whole: In two of eight donors, the top clonotype was HLA-C-restricted CMV-specific.

The gene calls are TRBV6-4 and TRBJ2-3, with D perhaps TRBD2 (8 bases). This TCR was recovered from a human donor in good health (CMV status not recorded). Some clones in this sample may be carry-over from other donors' samples. The sequencing sample was made of PBMCs. This CDR3 is CASKRAGGQWTDTQYF. CDR3 coding DNA: TGTGCCAGCAAGAGGGCGGGGGGACAGTGGACAGATACGCAGTATTTT.